There are a few counts of the clone carrying this TCR beta chain. The source of the sample is a study of blood T cell repertoires in COVID-19. Study-level information: T cells, B-cell-depleted T cells, or PBMCs supplied cDNA or gDNA.

Participants came from about 24 US areas, aged roughly 18 to 100 years. Cohort allocation depended upon clinical history that participants reported. CDR3 length equals 17 residues. V dropped 0 bases and J dropped 2; count of bases not matched to a gene: 1. Germline assignment: CDR1 KGHDR and CDR2 SFDVKD. In the original processing: Cell counts per sample came from amplifying reference gene primers. Data came from immunoSEQ multiplex PCR; TCRdb stores just in-frame clones and leaves some out. V and J calls and clone size are those listed in that table; D and trimming were worked out from the DNA. The sample includes 260,000 or so clones, around four fifths of them seen just once.

Sequencing was carried out using PBMCs or T cells enriched from blood (not recorded which). The clonotype comes from a woman aged 40 to 50 who had been exposed to COVID-19. The rearrangement links TRBV24-1 to TRBJ2-2, with TRBD1 identical over 11 bases. The CDR3 here is CATSDLGTGGNTGELFF. The CDR3 nucleotides are TGTGCCACCAGTGATTTGGGGACAGGGGGAAACACCGGGGAGCTGTTTTTT.